This T cell receptor (beta chain) was recorded in a study of control samples from healthy donors and cancer patients. CDR3 length equals 16 residues. V lost 1 base and J lost 1, with 14 bases in between. In germline, CDR1 is SGHTA, CDR2 FQGNSA. Measured with immunoSEQ multiplex PCR; TCRdb has only the in-frame clones, and not every one. The sample contains 140,000 to 150,000 clones, approximately 93% of which appear only once. The specimen sequenced was blood. The chain uses TRBV7-2 and TRBJ2-7; D is unclear. This receptor was taken from a man aged 18 to 30 in good health. The CDR3 nucleotides read TGTGCCAGCAGCTTAGGACCCAGCCCAAAATCCTACGAGCAGTACTTC. Translated, it gives CASSLGPSPKSYEQYF.